These 4 T cell receptor beta chains were sequenced from one sample in a study of regulatory T cells in long-lasting Graves disease. The sample's time point: persistent/refractory GD, antithyroid drugs over 5 years with positive TRAb. Construction of the TCR library relied on RNA isolated from PBMCs. Arm-PCR of CDR3 regions with iRepertoire HTBI primers generated TCR beta libraries. Each CDR3 protein gets one entry after TCRdb re-called the multiplex PCR reads with MiXCR. The table has around 300,000 distinct CDR3 sequences, 20% to 25% seen once; the top ten hold roughly 56%. The source was peripheral blood mononuclear cells (PBMCs), collected when the disease was refractory, from a patient treated with antithyroid drugs. These receptors originate from a female donor with Graves disease.

This sequence joins TRBV25-1 and TRBJ2-7, with 9 bases lining up with TRBD2. Trimming took 9 bases from V and 8 from J; bases not matched to a gene: 23. This CDR3 has 17 residues. Germline V CDR1 and CDR2: MGHDK, SYGVNS. CDR3 DNA: TGTGCCAGAGACGATAGCCCTCGGGGGTCTAGCGGGACAAAGCAGTACTTC. Translated: CARDDSPRGSSGTKQYF.

This clonotype was detected only a few times. The CDR3 DNA sequence: TGTGCCAGCAGCGTAGGTGGTAGCGGGAGTTTCGAGCAGTACTTC. Amino acids: CASSVGGSGSFEQYF. The genes are TRBV9 and TRBJ2-7; TRBD2 aligns across 9 bases. Trimming removed 0 bases from V and 6 bases from J; junction bases left unmatched: 7. Germline-derived CDR1 and CDR2 are SGDLS and YYNGEE. CDR3 length equals 15 residues.

This clonotype was counted many times. The rearrangement joins TRBV18 to TRBJ1-2; a possible D gene is TRBD1 (6 bases). The CDR3 runs to 12 residues. The germline gives CDR1 KGHSH, CDR2 LQKENI. The V end was cut by 3 bases, the J end by 6 bases, with 8 bases between. The CDR3 nucleotides are TGTGCCAGCTCACCTGCAGGGGATGGCTACACCTTC. Protein sequence: CASSPAGDGYTF.

In the case of this clonotype: A read error may be the cause here, since a much bigger clone is one base away. The chain carries TRBV9 and TRBJ2-5; no clear D gene. The DNA matches TRBJ2-7 better at its end, which makes the J call doubtful. CDR1 SGDLS and CDR2 YYNGEE come from the germline V gene. This CDR3 region has 15 residues. The CDR3 reads CASTGIDLPSLEQYF. In DNA form, the CDR3 reads TGTGCCAGCACCGGAATCGATCTCCCCTCCCTCGAGCAGTACTTC.